Listed below are T cell receptor beta chains from one sample, sequenced in a study of control samples from healthy donors and cancer patients. Assay: immunoSEQ multiplex PCR; the TCRdb copy retains only in-frame clones and omits some. This table holds approximately 110,000 clones, more than 85% found once. The sequenced material came from blood. The receptors were gathered from a woman between 18 and 29 years old in good health. CDR3s include the opening cysteine and the closing phenylalanine or tryptophan. D genes are given only for firm matches. Only part of the rows carry a size: once, few, many, or a class if the clone is expanded.

clone size | J gene | D gene | V gene | CDR3 DNA | CDR3 protein
- | TRBJ2-1 | TRBD1 | TRBV10-2 | TGCGCCATCTCGACAGGGGGACCGAATGAGCAGTTCTTC | CAISTGGPNEQFF
- | TRBJ2-5 | - | TRBV3-1/TRBV3-2 | TGTGCCAGCAGCCCCAATGGGGGGCGGCGGGAGACCCAGTACTTC | CASSPNGGRRETQYF
- | TRBJ1-1 | - | TRBV30 | TGTGCCTGGGGAAGGACAGAAGAAGCTTTCTTT | CAWGRTEEAFF
- | TRBJ2-5 | TRBD2 | TRBV5-4 | TGTGCCAGCAGCACGGGACTAGCGGCTCAAGAGACCCAGTACTTC | CASSTGLAAQETQYF
- | TRBJ1-5 | TRBD1 | TRBV6-6 | TGTGCCAGCAGTTCGGGACAGGGAAATCAGCCCCAGCATTTT | CASSSGQGNQPQHF
- | TRBJ2-2 | - | TRBV29-1 | TGCAGCGTTATCCTAAACACCGGGGAGCTGTTTTTT | CSVILNTGELFF
- | TRBJ1-5 | TRBD1 | TRBV24-1 | TGTGCCACCAGTGCCGGGACAGTTAGCAATCAGCCCCAGCATTTT | CATSAGTVSNQPQHF
- | TRBJ2-7 | - | TRBV7-6 | TGTGCCAGCAGCTTAGAAGGGGGTAAGGACTACGAGCAGTACTTC | CASSLEGGKDYEQYF
- | TRBJ1-1 | TRBD1 | TRBV28 | TGTGCCAGCAGTTTTACCCCACCCATCCCCAAAGGGGGCCGGGACACTGAAGCTTTCTTT | CASSFTPPIPKGGRDTEAFF
- | TRBJ2-5 | TRBD2 | TRBV11-2 | TGTGCCAGCAGCTTGACGACTAGCGGGGGGAAAGAGACCCAGTACTTC | CASSLTTSGGKETQYF
- | TRBJ2-4 | - | TRBV30 | TGTGCCTGGAGTGTACCGGGGCACCCAATTCAGTACTTC | CAWSVPGHPIQYF
- | TRBJ1-2 | - | TRBV20-1 | TGCAGTGCTAGTCATCCGGAACAGGGACCATCCACCAACTATGGCTACACCTTC | CSASHPEQGPSTNYGYTF
- | TRBJ2-5 | - | TRBV28 | TGTGCCAGCAGTTTGCATCAAGAGACCCAGTACTTC | CASSLHQETQYF
- | TRBJ1-3 | TRBD1 | TRBV28 | TGTGCCAGCAAGGGGACAGGGACAAGCTCTGGAAACACCATATATTTT | CASKGTGTSSGNTIYF
once | TRBJ2-3 | - | TRBV11-3 | TGTGCCAGCAGCTTAGGAGGCCCCACAGATACGCAGTATTTT | CASSLGGPTDTQYF
- | TRBJ2-7 | TRBD1 | TRBV3-1/TRBV3-2 | TGTGCCAGCAGCCTTGGACAGGGAGCCTACGAGCAGTACTTC | CASSLGQGAYEQYF
- | TRBJ1-1 | - | TRBV19 | TGTGCCAGTAGTATAGCACAGGGCATAAGAAACACTGAAGCTTTCTTT | CASSIAQGIRNTEAFF
- | TRBJ1-2 | TRBD1 | TRBV28 | TGTGCCAGCAGTATCCTAGGGACAGGCTATGGCTACACCTTC | CASSILGTGYGYTF
once | TRBJ2-7 | TRBD2 | TRBV19 | TGTGCCAGTAGTATTCTAGCGGGGAACTACGAGCAGTACTTC | CASSILAGNYEQYF
- | TRBJ1-2 | - | TRBV2 | TGTGCCAGCAGTGCACAGGTCGGGGGACGTCACTATGGCTACACCTTC | CASSAQVGGRHYGYTF
- | TRBJ2-7 | - | TRBV27 | TGTGCCAGCAGTCCTATAAGGGGTTCATCCGGCGAGCAGTACTTC | CASSPIRGSSGEQYF
once | TRBJ2-1 | - | TRBV20-1 | TGCAGTGCTAGTAGACTAGGTGCCCGTCCTAATGAGCAGTTCTTC | CSASRLGARPNEQFF
- | TRBJ1-1 | - | TRBV5-1 | TGCGCCAGCAGCTTGAGTTCTGTGACGAACACTGAAGCTTTCTTT | CASSLSSVTNTEAFF
- | TRBJ2-5 | TRBD1 | TRBV3-1/TRBV3-2 | TGTGCCAGCAGCCAAGAGCGTTGGGGAGACAGGGTTAGGGAGACCCAGTACTTC | CASSQERWGDRVRETQYF
- | TRBJ1-5 | - | TRBV12-3/TRBV12-4 | TGTGCCAGCAGTTGGGGCAACGATCAGCCCCAGCATTTT | CASSWGNDQPQHF
- | TRBJ1-1 | TRBD1 | TRBV20-1 | TGCAGTGCTAGTAAGGACAGGGCGTGGAACACTGAAGCTTTCTTT | CSASKDRAWNTEAFF
- | TRBJ2-4 | TRBD2 | TRBV6-5 | TGTGCCAGCAGTTACTGGGGGGGAGTAGCCAAAAACATTCAGTACTTC | CASSYWGGVAKNIQYF
- | TRBJ2-1 | - | TRBV5-4 | TGTGCCAGCAGCCCGCCGGGTCCCTACAATGAGCAGTTCTTC | CASSPPGPYNEQFF
- | TRBJ2-7 | - | TRBV5-1 | TGCGCCAGCAGCTTGGCCGTATTTGCGGAGGTCAACGAGCAGTACTTC | CASSLAVFAEVNEQYF
- | TRBJ1-4 | TRBD1 | TRBV2 | TGTGCCAGCAGCGTTACAGGGGTAGGAAAACTGTTTTTT | CASSVTGVGKLFF
- | TRBJ2-3 | TRBD1 | TRBV4-3 | TGCGCCAGCAGCCCAACAGGGGTGACAGATACGCAGTATTTT | CASSPTGVTDTQYF
- | TRBJ2-5 | - | TRBV4-2 | TGTGCCAGCAGCCCGGCGGGCGGGTCCGTCCAAGAGACCCAGTACTTC | CASSPAGGSVQETQYF
- | TRBJ2-1 | TRBD2 | TRBV15 | TGTGCCACCAGCCGAGAGCGGGGGCTAAACAATGAGCAGTTCTTC | CATSRERGLNNEQFF
- | TRBJ2-1 | TRBD2 | TRBV18 | TGTGCCAGCTCACCCCCCATAGCGGGGCGAGCCTACAATGAGCAGTTCTTC | CASSPPIAGRAYNEQFF
- | TRBJ2-3 | TRBD1 | TRBV11-2 | TGTGCCAGCAGCTGGGACAGCTCACTTGCGCAGTATTTT | CASSWDSSLAQYF
few | TRBJ1-3 | - | TRBV7-3 | TGTGCCAGCAGCTTAATGCAGGGAAACACCATATATTTT | CASSLMQGNTIYF
- | TRBJ1-1 | TRBD1 | TRBV28 | TGTGCCAGCAGTGACGTCGGGACAGGGGGGCTGTACGGAAAGAACACTGAAGCTTTCTTT | CASSDVGTGGLYGKNTEAFF
- | TRBJ2-7 | - | TRBV5-6 | TGTGCCAGCGGTTCCGGGACCCCCTACGAGCAGTACTTC | CASGSGTPYEQYF
- | TRBJ2-7 | TRBD1 | TRBV7-3 | TGTGCCAGCAGCTGGCTCCCCCGGGACAGGGAGACCTACGAGCAGTACTTC | CASSWLPRDRETYEQYF
- | TRBJ2-7 | TRBD1 | TRBV6-5 | TGTGCCAGCAGCCTCGACAGGGGGCCCTACGAGCAGTACTTC | CASSLDRGPYEQYF
- | TRBJ2-1 | - | TRBV7-2 | TGTGCCAGCAGCTTTCGCGGGTCCTCCTACAATGAGCAGTTCTTC | CASSFRGSSYNEQFF
- | TRBJ2-2 | - | TRBV5-1 | TGCGCCAGCAAAATGGACAACACCGGGGAGCTGTTTTTT | CASKMDNTGELFF
- | TRBJ1-4 | - | TRBV2 | TGTGCCAGCAGTATCCAAAAACTGTTTTTT | CASSIQKLFF
once | TRBJ2-1 | - | TRBV24-1 | TGTGCCACCAGTGATTTGCACGTTGGAGTTCCTGAGCAGTTCTTC | CATSDLHVGVPEQFF
- | TRBJ2-3 | - | TRBV21-1 | TGTGCCAGCAGCAAAGCGGACTGGACTAGCACAGATACGCAGTATTTT | CASSKADWTSTDTQYF